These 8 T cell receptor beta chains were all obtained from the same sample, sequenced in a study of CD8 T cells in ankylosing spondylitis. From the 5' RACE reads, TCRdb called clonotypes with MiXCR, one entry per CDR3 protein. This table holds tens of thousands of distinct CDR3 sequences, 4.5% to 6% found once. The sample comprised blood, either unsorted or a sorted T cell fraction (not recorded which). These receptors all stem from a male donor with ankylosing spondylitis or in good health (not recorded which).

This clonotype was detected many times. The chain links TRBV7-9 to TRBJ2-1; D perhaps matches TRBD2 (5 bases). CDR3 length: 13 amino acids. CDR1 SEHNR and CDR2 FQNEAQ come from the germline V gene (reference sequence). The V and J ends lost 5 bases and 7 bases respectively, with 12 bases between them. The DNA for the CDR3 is TGTGCCAGCAGCCTAATGACGGGGAATGAGCAGTTCTTC. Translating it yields CASSLMTGNEQFF.

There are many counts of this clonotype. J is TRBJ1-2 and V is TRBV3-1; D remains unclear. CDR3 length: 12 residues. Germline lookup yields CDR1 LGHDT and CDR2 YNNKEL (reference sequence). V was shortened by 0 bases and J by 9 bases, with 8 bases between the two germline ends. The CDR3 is CASSQEGQSYTF. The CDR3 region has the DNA TGTGCCAGCAGCCAAGAAGGCCAGAGCTACACCTTC.

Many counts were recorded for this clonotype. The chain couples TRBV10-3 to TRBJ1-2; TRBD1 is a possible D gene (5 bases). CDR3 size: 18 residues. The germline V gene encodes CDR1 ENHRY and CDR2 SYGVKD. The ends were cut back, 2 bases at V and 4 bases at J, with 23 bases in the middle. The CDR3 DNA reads TGTGCCATCAGTGAGGCGGGGAAACTTCAGGGATCTAGCTATGGCTACACCTTC. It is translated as CAISEAGKLQGSSYGYTF.

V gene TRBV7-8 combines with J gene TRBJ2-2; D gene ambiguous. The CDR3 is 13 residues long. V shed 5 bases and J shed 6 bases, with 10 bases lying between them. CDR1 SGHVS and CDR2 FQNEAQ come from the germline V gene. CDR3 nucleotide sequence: TGTGCCAGCAGCCCTGGGGTTCCCGGGGAGCTGTTTTTT. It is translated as CASSPGVPGELFF.

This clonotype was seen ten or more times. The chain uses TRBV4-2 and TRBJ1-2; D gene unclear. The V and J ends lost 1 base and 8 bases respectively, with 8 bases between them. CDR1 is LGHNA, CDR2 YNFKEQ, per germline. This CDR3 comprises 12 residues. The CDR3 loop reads CASSQAVVGYTF. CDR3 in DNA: TGTGCCAGCAGCCAAGCGGTGGTAGGCTACACCTTC.

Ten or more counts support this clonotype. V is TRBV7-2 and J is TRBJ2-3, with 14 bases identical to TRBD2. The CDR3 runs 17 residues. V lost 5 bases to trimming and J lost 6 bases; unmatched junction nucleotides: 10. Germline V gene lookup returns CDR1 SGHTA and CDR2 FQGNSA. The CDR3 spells CASSILTSGRARDTQYF. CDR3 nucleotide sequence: TGTGCCAGCAGCATCTTGACTAGCGGGAGGGCCCGGGATACGCAGTATTTT.

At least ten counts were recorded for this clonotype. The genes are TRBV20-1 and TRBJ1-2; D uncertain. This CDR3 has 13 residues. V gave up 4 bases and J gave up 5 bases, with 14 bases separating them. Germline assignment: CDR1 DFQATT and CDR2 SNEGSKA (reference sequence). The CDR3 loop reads CSANPTNPYGYTF. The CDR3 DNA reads TGCAGTGCTAACCCGACAAATCCTTATGGCTACACCTTC.

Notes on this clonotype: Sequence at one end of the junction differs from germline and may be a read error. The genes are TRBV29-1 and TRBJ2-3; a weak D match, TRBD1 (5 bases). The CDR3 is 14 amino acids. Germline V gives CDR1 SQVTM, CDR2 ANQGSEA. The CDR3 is CSVTEIVSTGTQYF. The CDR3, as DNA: TGCAGCGTCACGGAAATAGTCAGCACAGGTACGCAGTATTTT.